The sequence of this T cell receptor beta chain was determined in a study of T cells in Graves' hyperthyroidism and ophthalmopathy. Study information: Initial diagnosis, before any treatment, was when peripheral blood was collected. Study-level results: Among thyroid clonotypes expanded above 0.001, most also appeared in blood.

Individuals with ophthalmopathy presented a Clinical Activity Score of at least 3, a NOSPECS grade of at least 4 and a duration under 3 months. About this clonotype: The antigen is undetermined. Since a much larger clone is just one base distant, this may be a read error.

Researchers took RNA transcripts and amplified the TCR beta CDR3 regions from them. Initially, a first-round RT-PCR of the TCR CDR3 employed the HTBI primer set. TCRdb recomputed calls from the multiplex PCR reads with MiXCR, one row per CDR3 protein. The sample has around 350,000 distinct CDR3 sequences, approximately 16% seen once. The CDR3 sequence is 15 residues long. J lost 14 bases, V lost 5 bases, and 13 bases had no gene match. This clonotype was sampled from a woman aged 60-70 years with Graves' ophthalmopathy. The chain has TRBV12-3 or TRBV12-4 and TRBJ1-6; 9 nucleotides match TRBD1. Source material: blood. DNA of the CDR3: TGTGCCAGCAGTAGATCGGGACAGGGATCTACGGCCCTCCACTTT. Its translation is CASSRSGQGSTALHF.